What follows are 9 T cell receptor beta chains derived from one specimen sequenced in a study of blood T cell repertoires in COVID-19. The table came from immunoSEQ multiplex PCR; TCRdb's copy has only in-frame clones and leaves some out. The data contain 45,000 to 55,000 clones, 87% of them singletons. Sequenced input: peripheral blood. These receptors were taken from a man aged 50 or older with active COVID-19.

This CDR3 reads CASSGQASETGELFF. The CDR3 bases are TGTGCCAGTAGTGGGCAGGCATCGGAAACCGGGGAGCTGTTTTTT. This chain connects TRBV19 to TRBJ2-2; no firm D call. Germline V lookup: CDR1 LNHDA, CDR2 SQIVND (reference sequence). With 5 bases removed from V and 5 bases from J, the gap between germline ends came to 15 bases. CDR3 length: 15 residues.

Note on this clone: Its ends do not fully match the called genes, so a read error is possible. The V call is TRBV7-7, the J call TRBJ2-7, with 11 bases fitting TRBD2. CDR3 length: 15 amino acids. Germline-derived CDR1 and CDR2 are SSHAT and FNYEAQ (reference sequence). CDR3 nucleotides: TGTGCTAGCAGATGGTCTAGCGGGGGGACCGGCGAGCAGTACTTC. This encodes CASRWSSGGTGEQYF.

Turning to this clone: Other DNA sequences from this sample encode an identical CDR3 as well. The CDR3 reads CAISEDRGGNQPQHF. Here the CDR3 DNA reads TGTGCCATCAGCGAAGACAGGGGAGGAAATCAGCCCCAGCATTTT. The rearrangement links TRBV10-3 to TRBJ1-5, with TRBD1 matching over 8 bases. V shed 6 bases and J 4 bases; nucleotides not matched to a gene: 8. Germline V gene sequence: CDR1 ENHRY, CDR2 SYGVKD. The CDR3 loop spans 15 amino acids.

This chain joins TRBV18 and TRBJ2-1, with 7 bases that match TRBD1. CDR1 is KGHSH, CDR2 LQKENI, per germline. The CDR3 extends over 16 amino acids. The trim removed 3 bases at V and 3 bases at J, leaving 8 bases unmatched. CDR3 nucleotide sequence: TGTGCCAGCTCACCTCGGACAGGCCGAGACTACAATGAGCAGTTCTTC. Translation: CASSPRTGRDYNEQFF.

This chain joins TRBV28 and TRBJ2-3, with 8 positions matching TRBD1. The CDR3 is 15 amino acids. CDR1 is MDHEN, CDR2 SYDVKM, per germline. Trimming cost V 2 bases and J 1 base; bases outside gene matches: 2. DNA for the CDR3: TGTGCCAGCAGTTTACCGGGACAGGGCACAGATACGCAGTATTTT. Translating it yields CASSLPGQGTDTQYF. The full variable domain, in which reference TRBV28 and TRBJ2-3 provide the parts outside the CDR3, is DVKVTQSSRYLVKRTGEKVFLECVQDMDHENMFWYRQDPGLGLRLIYFSYDVKMKEKGDIPEGYSVSREKKERFSLILESASTNQTSMYLCASSLPGQGTDTQYFGPGTRLTVL.

This sequence joins TRBV7-2 and TRBJ2-3; 8 positions match TRBD2. Losses at the gene ends were 6 bases for V and 0 bases for J; bases not matched to a gene: 5. The germline V gene encodes CDR1 SGHTA and CDR2 FQGNSA. The CDR3 is made up of 15 amino acids. The CDR3 is CASRLTSGSTDTQYF. In DNA, the CDR3 is TGTGCCAGCAGGCTTACTAGCGGTAGCACAGATACGCAGTATTTT.

The chain has TRBV11-2 and TRBJ2-7, with D maybe TRBD2 (6 bases). CDR3 size: 16 residues. Germline V gene lookup returns CDR1 SGHAT and CDR2 FQNNGV. V was clipped by 6 bases and J by 3 bases, with 21 bases between them. The CDR3 DNA follows: TGTGCCAGCAGTCCCTTGCGCGGAGGAGGGAACTACGAGCAGTACTTC. The encoded protein is CASSPLRGGGNYEQYF.

This rearrangement joins TRBV9 to TRBJ2-5; 12 bases agree with TRBD2. The CDR3 has 15 residues. Germline V lookup: CDR1 SGDLS, CDR2 YYNGEE. V gave up 4 bases and J gave up 5 bases; unmatched junction bases: 6. CDR3 nucleotides: TGTGCCAGCAGCCTAGCGGGGGGGTGGTGGGAGACCCAGTACTTC. This gives the protein CASSLAGGWWETQYF. Looking up the rest from reference TRBV9 and TRBJ2-5 gives the full variable domain: DSGVTQTPKHLITATGQRVTLRCSPRSGDLSVYWYQQSLDQGLQFLIQYYNGEERAKGNILERFSAQQFPDLHSELNLSSLELGDSALYFCASSLAGGWWETQYFGPGTRLLVL.

This clone was observed a handful of times. The CDR3 DNA reads as TGTGCCAGCAGCTTAGAGATGGGGCGTGTGACTGAAGCTTTCTTT. Translation gives CASSLEMGRVTEAFF. This sequence joins TRBV7-2 and TRBJ1-1; D is perhaps TRBD1 (5 bases). The CDR3 has 15 residues. Per the germline V gene, CDR1 is SGHTA and CDR2 is FQGNSA. Trimming removed 1 base from V and 5 bases from J, with 14 bases in between.